This T cell receptor beta chain emerged from a study of blood T cell repertoires in COVID-19. Libraries were prepared by immunoSEQ multiplex PCR; TCRdb keeps only in-frame clonotypes and omits some of them. The data show about 270,000 clones, about 89% seen once. The length of the CDR3 is 12 residues. Per the germline V gene, CDR1 is MNHEY and CDR2 is SVGAGI. The count of this clone is one. Germline is not matched at one junction end, which may reflect a read error. This chain joins TRBV6-5 and TRBJ1-5; 8 nucleotides agree with TRBD1. The TCR comes from a man aged 40-49 years with active or convalescent COVID-19. Sequencing used peripheral blood. The chain's CDR3 is CASSPDAGTGRF. In DNA form, the CDR3 reads TGTGCCAGCAGTCCGGATGCCGGGACAGGCCGTTTT.